This T cell receptor beta chain comes out of a study of blood T cell repertoires in COVID-19. Per the original data handling: Nucleated cell counts were estimated from reference gene primer amplification. Sequenced by immunoSEQ multiplex PCR; TCRdb stores in-frame clones only, minus some. For V, J and clone size, that table is used; D and trimming come from the DNA. The sample shows some 250,000 clones, around 90% of them seen only once. The junction had 5 bases not matched to a gene; V was cut back by 4 bases and J by 2 bases. Germline assignment: CDR1 LGHNA and CDR2 YSLEER. This CDR3 is built from 14 residues.

The sequence derives from a human donor in a cohort sampled during active COVID-19. Sequencing was carried out using peripheral blood. This chain connects TRBV4-3 to TRBJ2-7; 7 bases map to TRBD1. Here the CDR3 DNA reads TGCGCCAGCAGCCTCCGGGACAGAACCTACGAGCAGTACTTC. It encodes CASSLRDRTYEQYF.